The T cell receptor beta chain described here comes from a study of blood T cell repertoires in COVID-19. In the study overall: Acute and convalescent COVID-19 samples came from the United States, Italy and Spain. Sample material is recorded as cDNA or gDNA derived from T cells, B-cell-depleted T cells, or PBMCs.

Original methodology: The authors estimated nucleated cell counts from reference gene primer amplification. Data came from immunoSEQ multiplex PCR; TCRdb stores just in-frame clones and leaves some out. V, J and clone size reflect that table, while D and trimming were determined from the DNA. The profile covers a few hundred thousand clones, with roughly 86% appearing a single time and more than 2.5% taken by the ten largest. Per the germline V gene, CDR1 is KGHSH and CDR2 is LQKENI. The CDR3 length is 18 residues. Unmatched junction bases numbered 15, after V lost 2 bases and J lost 4 bases. Sequenced material: peripheral blood. This clonotype originated in a man aged 60-69 years with acute or convalescent COVID-19. The chain recombines TRBV18 with TRBJ2-5; 8 positions agree with TRBD2. CDR3 sequence: CASSPRGGSGAPGETQYF. The CDR3 nucleotides read TGTGCCAGCTCACCAAGAGGGGGTAGCGGGGCCCCGGGAGAGACCCAGTACTTC.